This TCR beta chain was retrieved from a study of blood T cell repertoires in COVID-19. Across the whole study: From T cells, B-cell-depleted T cells, or PBMCs came the material, which was cDNA or gDNA.

This clone has only a few counts. Profiled with immunoSEQ multiplex PCR; TCRdb holds only in-frame clones, not every one. The data hold hundreds of thousands of clones, with 75% to 90% observed a single time. Individuals aged about 18 to 90 years were recruited from fewer than 30 US areas. Which cohort a participant joined came from the clinical history participants gave. The source is a man aged 30 to 45 who had recovered from COVID-19. Specimen: PBMCs or T cells enriched from blood (not recorded which).

For the CDR3, the DNA is TGTGCCAGCACCCCTGGGGGGGCGGGAAACACCATATATTTT. It translates to CASTPGGAGNTIYF. The rearrangement links TRBV28 to TRBJ1-3; maybe TRBD1 (6 bases). Per the germline V gene, CDR1 is MDHEN and CDR2 is SYDVKM. CDR3 size: 14 residues. The V end lost 7 bases, the J end lost 4 bases, and 14 bases lay between the germline ends. Supplemented by reference TRBV28 and TRBJ1-3, the full variable domain reads DVKVTQSSRYLVKRTGEKVFLECVQDMDHENMFWYRQDPGLGLRLIYFSYDVKMKEKGDIPEGYSVSREKKERFSLILESASTNQTSMYLCASTPGGAGNTIYFGEGSWLTVV.